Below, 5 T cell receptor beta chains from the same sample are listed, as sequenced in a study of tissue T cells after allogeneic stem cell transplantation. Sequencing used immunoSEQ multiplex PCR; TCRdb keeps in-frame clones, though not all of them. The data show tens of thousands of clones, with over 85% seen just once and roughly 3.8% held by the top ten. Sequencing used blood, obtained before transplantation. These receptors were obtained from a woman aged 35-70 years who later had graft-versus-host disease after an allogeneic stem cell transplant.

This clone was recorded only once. The CDR3 reads CASSQIGPAHTGELFF. CDR3 nucleotides: TGTGCCAGCAGCCAAATTGGACCGGCGCACACCGGGGAGCTGTTTTTT. The rearrangement uses TRBV3-1 (or the pseudogene TRBV3-2) and TRBJ2-2, with D uncertain. Trimming removed 2 bases from V and 3 bases from J, with 13 bases in between. Germline V gene data show CDR1 as LGHDT and CDR2 as YNNKEL (reference sequence). This CDR3 has 16 amino acids.

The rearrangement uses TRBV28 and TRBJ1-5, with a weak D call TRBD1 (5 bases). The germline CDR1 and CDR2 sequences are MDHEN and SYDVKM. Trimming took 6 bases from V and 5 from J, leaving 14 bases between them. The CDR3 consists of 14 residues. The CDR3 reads CASRGGFKDQPQHF. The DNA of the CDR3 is TGTGCCAGCAGGGGGGGTTTCAAGGATCAGCCCCAGCATTTT.

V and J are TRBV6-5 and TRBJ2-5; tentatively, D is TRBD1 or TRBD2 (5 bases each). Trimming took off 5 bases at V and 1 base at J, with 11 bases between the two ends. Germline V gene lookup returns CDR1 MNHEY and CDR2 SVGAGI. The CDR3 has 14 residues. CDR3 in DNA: TGTGCCAGCAGTACTAGACAGCTCCAAGAGACCCAGTACTTC. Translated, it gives CASSTRQLQETQYF.

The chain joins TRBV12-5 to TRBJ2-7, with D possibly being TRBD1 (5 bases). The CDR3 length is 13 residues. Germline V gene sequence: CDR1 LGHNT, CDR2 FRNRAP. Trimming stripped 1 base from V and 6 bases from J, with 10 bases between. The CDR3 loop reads CASGLEDISEQYF. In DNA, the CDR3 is TGTGCTAGTGGTTTGGAGGACATCTCCGAGCAGTACTTC.

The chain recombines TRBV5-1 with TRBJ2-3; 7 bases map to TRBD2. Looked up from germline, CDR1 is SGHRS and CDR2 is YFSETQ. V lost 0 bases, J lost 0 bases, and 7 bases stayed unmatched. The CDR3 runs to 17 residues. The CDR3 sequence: CASSLGVAGPSTDTQYF. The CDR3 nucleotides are TGCGCCAGCAGCTTGGGGGTAGCGGGTCCTAGCACAGATACGCAGTATTTT.